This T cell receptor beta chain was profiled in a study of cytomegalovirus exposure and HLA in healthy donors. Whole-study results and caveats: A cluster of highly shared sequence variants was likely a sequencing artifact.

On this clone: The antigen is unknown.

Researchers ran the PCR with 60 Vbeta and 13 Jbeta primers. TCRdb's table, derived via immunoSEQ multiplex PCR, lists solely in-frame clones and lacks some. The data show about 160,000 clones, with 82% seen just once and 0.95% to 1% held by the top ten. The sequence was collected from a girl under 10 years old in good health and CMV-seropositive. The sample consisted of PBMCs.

The CDR3 DNA follows: TGCGCCAGCAGCTTGTCCTCGTCAGCTGAAGCTTTCTTT. Protein: CASSLSSSAEAFF. The V call is TRBV5-1, the J call TRBJ1-1, with D uncertain. Germline CDR1 reads SGHRS; CDR2 reads YFSETQ. The CDR3 totals 13 residues. Deletions cut 1 base from V and 6 bases from J, with 10 bases between.